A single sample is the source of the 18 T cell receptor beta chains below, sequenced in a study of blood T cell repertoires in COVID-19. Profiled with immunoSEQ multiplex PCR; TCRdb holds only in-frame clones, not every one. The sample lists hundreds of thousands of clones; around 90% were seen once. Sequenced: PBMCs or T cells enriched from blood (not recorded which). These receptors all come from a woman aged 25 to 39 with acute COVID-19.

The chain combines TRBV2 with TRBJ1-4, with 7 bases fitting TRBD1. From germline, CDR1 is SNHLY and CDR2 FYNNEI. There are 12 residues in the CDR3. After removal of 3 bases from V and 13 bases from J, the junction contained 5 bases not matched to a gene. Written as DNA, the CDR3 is TGTGCCAGCAGTGACATCGGACAGGTACTGTTTTTT. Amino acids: CASSDIGQVLFF. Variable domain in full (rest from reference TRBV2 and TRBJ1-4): EPEVTQTPSHQVTQMGQEVILRCVPISNHLYFYWYRQILGQKVEFLVSFYNNEISEKSEIFDDQFSVERPDGSNFTLKIRSTKLEDSAMYFCASSDIGQVLFFGSGTQLSVL.

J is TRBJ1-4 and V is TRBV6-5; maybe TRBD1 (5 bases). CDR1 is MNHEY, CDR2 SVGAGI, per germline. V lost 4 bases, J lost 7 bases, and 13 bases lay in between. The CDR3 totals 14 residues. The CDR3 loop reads CASSLGRRGEKLFF. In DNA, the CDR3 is TGTGCCAGCAGTTTGGGGCGCCGAGGTGAAAAACTGTTTTTT.

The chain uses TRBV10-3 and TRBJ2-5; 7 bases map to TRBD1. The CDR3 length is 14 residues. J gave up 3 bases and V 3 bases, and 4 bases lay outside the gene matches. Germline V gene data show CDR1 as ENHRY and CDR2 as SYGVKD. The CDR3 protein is CAISEFDREETQYF. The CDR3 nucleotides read TGTGCCATCAGTGAATTCGACAGGGAAGAGACCCAGTACTTC.

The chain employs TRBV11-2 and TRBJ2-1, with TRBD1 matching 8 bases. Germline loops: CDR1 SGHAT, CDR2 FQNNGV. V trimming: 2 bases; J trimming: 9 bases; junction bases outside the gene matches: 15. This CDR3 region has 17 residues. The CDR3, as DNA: TGTGCCAGCAGCTTATTCGGTGCGCAGGGGGCGCGGAGTGAGCAGTTCTTC. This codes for CASSLFGAQGARSEQFF.

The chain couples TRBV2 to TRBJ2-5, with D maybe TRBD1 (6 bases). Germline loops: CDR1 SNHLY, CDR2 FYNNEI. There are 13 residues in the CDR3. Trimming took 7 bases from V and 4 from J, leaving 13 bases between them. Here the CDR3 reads CASKSLGAETQYF. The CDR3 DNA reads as TGTGCCAGCAAGTCCCTGGGGGCAGAGACCCAGTACTTC.

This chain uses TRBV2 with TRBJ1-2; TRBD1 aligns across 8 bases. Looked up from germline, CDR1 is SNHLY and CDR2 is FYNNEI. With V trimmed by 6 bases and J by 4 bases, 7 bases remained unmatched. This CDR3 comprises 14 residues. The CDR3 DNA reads TGTGCCAGCAGAGGACAGGGTGGAAGCTATGGCTACACCTTC. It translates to CASRGQGGSYGYTF.

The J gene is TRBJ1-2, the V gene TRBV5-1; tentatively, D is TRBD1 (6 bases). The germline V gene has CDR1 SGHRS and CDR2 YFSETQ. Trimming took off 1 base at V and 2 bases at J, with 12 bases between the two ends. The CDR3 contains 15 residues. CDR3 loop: CASSLSPGENYGYTF. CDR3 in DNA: TGCGCCAGCAGCTTGTCCCCAGGGGAGAACTATGGCTACACCTTC.

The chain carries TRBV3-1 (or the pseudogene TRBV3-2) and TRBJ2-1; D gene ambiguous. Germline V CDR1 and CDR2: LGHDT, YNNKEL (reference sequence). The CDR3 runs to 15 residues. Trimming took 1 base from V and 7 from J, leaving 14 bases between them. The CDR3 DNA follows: TGTGCCAGCAGCCAAGGCGGTTTTTCCGGGAATGAGCAGTTCTTC. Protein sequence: CASSQGGFSGNEQFF.

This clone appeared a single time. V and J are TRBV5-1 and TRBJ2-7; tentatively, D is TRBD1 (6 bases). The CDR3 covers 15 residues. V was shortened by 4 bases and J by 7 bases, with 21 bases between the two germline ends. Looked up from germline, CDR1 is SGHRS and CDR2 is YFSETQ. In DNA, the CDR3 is TGCGCCAGCAGCACCCGACAGGCCACCTCTAGGGAGCAGTACTTC. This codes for CASSTRQATSREQYF.

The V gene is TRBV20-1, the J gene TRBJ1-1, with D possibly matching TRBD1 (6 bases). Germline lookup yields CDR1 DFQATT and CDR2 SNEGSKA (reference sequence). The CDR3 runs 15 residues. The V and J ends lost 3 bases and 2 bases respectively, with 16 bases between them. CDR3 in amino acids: CSASSVYRANTEAFF. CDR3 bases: TGCAGTGCTAGTTCGGTATACAGGGCAAACACTGAAGCTTTCTTT.

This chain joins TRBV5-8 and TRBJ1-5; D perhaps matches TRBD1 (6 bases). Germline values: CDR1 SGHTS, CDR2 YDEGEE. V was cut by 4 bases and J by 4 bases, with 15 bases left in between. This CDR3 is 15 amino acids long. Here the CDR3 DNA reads TGTGCCAGCAGCCCCGAGACAGGCGGTAATCAGCCCCAGCATTTT. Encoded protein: CASSPETGGNQPQHF.

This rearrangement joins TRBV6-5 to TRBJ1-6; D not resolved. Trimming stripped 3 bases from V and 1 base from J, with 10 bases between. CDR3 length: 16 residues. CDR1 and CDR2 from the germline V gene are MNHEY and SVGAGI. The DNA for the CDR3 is TGTGCCAGCAGTTATGAATCAGGATCCTATAATTCACCCCTCCACTTT. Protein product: CASSYESGSYNSPLHF.

CDR3 region: CSVEEQGGYSGNTIYF. In DNA form, the CDR3 reads TGCAGCGTTGAAGAGCAGGGCGGCTACTCTGGAAACACCATATATTTT. The J gene is TRBJ1-3, the V gene TRBV29-1, with a possible D match to TRBD1 (5 bases). V lost 0 bases to trimming and J lost 0 bases, with 12 bases between them. The germline gives CDR1 SQVTM, CDR2 ANQGSEA. CDR3 length: 16 residues.

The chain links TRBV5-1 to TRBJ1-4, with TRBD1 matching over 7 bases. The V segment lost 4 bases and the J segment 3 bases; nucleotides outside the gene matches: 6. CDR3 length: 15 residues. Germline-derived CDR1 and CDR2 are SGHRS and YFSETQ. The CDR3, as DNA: TGCGCCAGCAGCCGGACAGGCCCAGCTAATGAAAAACTGTTTTTT. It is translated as CASSRTGPANEKLFF.

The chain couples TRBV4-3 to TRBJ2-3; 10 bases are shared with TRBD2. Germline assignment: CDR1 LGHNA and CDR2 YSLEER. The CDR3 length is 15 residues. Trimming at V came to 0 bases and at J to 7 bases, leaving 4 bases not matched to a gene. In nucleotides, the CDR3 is TGCGCCAGCAGCCAAGAGAGCGGGAGGGCTAATACGCAGTATTTT. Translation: CASSQESGRANTQYF.

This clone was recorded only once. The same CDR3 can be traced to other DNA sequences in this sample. Here the CDR3 reads CASSFRATDTQYF. CDR3 bases: TGTGCCAGCAGTTTCAGGGCCACAGATACGCAGTATTTT. V and J are TRBV28 and TRBJ2-3; D might be TRBD1 (5 bases). CDR3 length: 13 amino acids. Trimming took 3 bases from V and 2 from J, leaving 6 bases between them. The germline gives CDR1 MDHEN, CDR2 SYDVKM.

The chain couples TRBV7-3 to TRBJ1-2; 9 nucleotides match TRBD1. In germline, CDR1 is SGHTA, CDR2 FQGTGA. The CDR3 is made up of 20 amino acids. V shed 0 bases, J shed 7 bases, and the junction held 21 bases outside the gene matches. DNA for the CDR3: TGTGCCAGCAGCTTAACGCCGACAGGGGGGAGAGATTTGGGGAATCGTGGCTACACCTTC. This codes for CASSLTPTGGRDLGNRGYTF.

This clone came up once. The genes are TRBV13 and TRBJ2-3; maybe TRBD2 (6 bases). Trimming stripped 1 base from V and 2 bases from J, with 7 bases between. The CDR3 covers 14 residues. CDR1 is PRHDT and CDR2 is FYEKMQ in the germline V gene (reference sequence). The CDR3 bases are TGTGCCAGCAGCTTAGCGGGGGTCACAGATACGCAGTATTTT. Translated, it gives CASSLAGVTDTQYF.